The next 25 T cell receptor beta chains were all read from a single sample in a study of blood T cell repertoires in COVID-19. Libraries were prepared by immunoSEQ multiplex PCR; TCRdb keeps only in-frame clonotypes and omits some of them. The table lists about 430,000 clones, about 88% of them singletons. Sequencing was performed on PBMCs or T cells enriched from blood (not recorded which). All receptors come from a woman aged 18 to 35 who had been exposed to COVID-19.

This chain connects TRBV3-1 (or the pseudogene TRBV3-2) to TRBJ2-2; 7 bases align to TRBD2. Germline V gene data show CDR1 as LGHDT and CDR2 as YNNKEL (reference sequence). V shed 4 bases and J 7 bases; nucleotides not matched to a gene: 15. The CDR3 loop spans 17 amino acids. The CDR3 sequence is CASSLRDYSSADGELFF. CDR3 coding DNA: TGTGCCAGCAGCCTAAGGGACTACTCATCCGCAGACGGGGAGCTGTTTTTT.

This clone was seen a single time. The chain employs TRBV7-2 and TRBJ2-1, with 8 bases aligning to TRBD2. The V gene end was trimmed by 1 base and the J gene end by 4 bases; junction bases not matched to a gene: 6. Germline V gene lookup returns CDR1 SGHTA and CDR2 FQGNSA. The CDR3 runs 16 residues. In DNA form, the CDR3 reads TGTGCCAGCAGCTTAGGTAGCGGGGCACAATACAATGAGCAGTTCTTC. Translation: CASSLGSGAQYNEQFF. The full variable domain, completed using reference TRBV7-2 and TRBJ2-1, is GAGVSQSPSNKVTEKGKDVELRCDPISGHTALYWYRQSLGQGLEFLIYFQGNSAPDKSGLPSDRFSAERTGGSVSTLTIQRTQQEDSAVYLCASSLGSGAQYNEQFFGPGTRLTVL.

The chain employs TRBV2 and TRBJ2-3; maybe TRBD1 (5 bases). V was cut by 6 bases and J by 2 bases, with 12 bases left in between. CDR1 and CDR2 (germline): SNHLY, FYNNEI. The CDR3 totals 14 residues. CDR3 coding DNA: TGTGCCAGCAGGGTTGACAGTCCCACAGATACGCAGTATTTT. It codes for CASRVDSPTDTQYF.

The chain employs TRBV4-1 and TRBJ2-1; D is perhaps TRBD2 (6 bases). V lost 4 bases and J 7 bases, leaving 8 bases between the germline ends. This CDR3 is built from 12 residues. Germline loops: CDR1 MGHRA, CDR2 YSYEKL. As DNA, the CDR3 is TGCGCCAGCAGCCCCAGCGGGAATGAGCAGTTCTTC. This gives the protein CASSPSGNEQFF.

This chain uses TRBV6-4 with TRBJ2-5; the D gene is possibly TRBD2 (5 bases). Germline loops: CDR1 MRHNA, CDR2 SNTAGT. The CDR3 loop spans 15 amino acids. V was cut by 2 bases and J by 0 bases, with 10 bases left in between. The CDR3 sequence is CASSDDRADQETQYF. DNA for the CDR3: TGTGCCAGCAGTGACGACCGAGCGGACCAAGAGACCCAGTACTTC.

The gene calls are TRBV6-5 and TRBJ1-1, with 7 bases fitting TRBD1. The V gene's germline CDR1 is MNHEY and CDR2 SVGAGI. Trimming took 7 bases from V and 1 from J; bases not matched to a gene: 6. The length of the CDR3 is 14 residues. DNA for the CDR3: TGTGCCAGCAATAAGGGGACAGCGAACACTGAAGCTTTCTTT. It codes for CASNKGTANTEAFF.

The chain is built from TRBV11-2 and TRBJ2-3; TRBD1 agrees at 7 bases. V was clipped by 1 base and J by 0 bases; unmatched bases: 4. CDR3 size: 16 residues. The germline gives CDR1 SGHAT, CDR2 FQNNGV. The chain's CDR3 is CASSLGQGLSTDTQYF. CDR3 DNA: TGTGCCAGCAGCTTAGGACAGGGCTTAAGCACAGATACGCAGTATTTT. Drawing the rest from reference TRBV11-2 and TRBJ2-3, the complete variable domain is EAGVAQSPRYKIIEKRQSVAFWCNPISGHATLYWYQQILGQGPKLLIQFQNNGVVDDSQLPKDRFSAERLKGVDSTLKIQPAKLEDSAVYLCASSLGQGLSTDTQYFGPGTRLTVL.

The rearrangement links TRBV27 to TRBJ2-7; 7 nucleotides align to TRBD1. CDR3 length: 15 residues. The germline gives CDR1 MNHEY, CDR2 SMNVEV (reference sequence). Losses at the gene ends were 5 bases for V and 0 bases for J; bases not matched to a gene: 7. The CDR3 bases are TGTGCCAGCAGTCGGACAGGACGTAGCTCCTACGAGCAGTACTTC. Its translation: CASSRTGRSSYEQYF.

The chain employs TRBV27 and TRBJ2-5; D possibly corresponds to TRBD2 (6 bases). Trimming removed 6 bases from V and 0 bases from J, with 11 bases in between. CDR3 size: 14 residues. CDR1 and CDR2 from the germline V gene are MNHEY and SMNVEV (reference sequence). For the CDR3, the DNA is TGTGCCAGCAGAGATCTAGCGCACCAAGAGACCCAGTACTTC. Residues: CASRDLAHQETQYF.

This clone was observed once. This chain links TRBV19 with TRBJ1-4, with no clear D. V was trimmed by 6 bases and J by 0 bases, leaving 8 bases between them. Germline CDR1 and CDR2: LNHDA and SQIVND (reference sequence). The CDR3 consists of 14 residues. The CDR3 here is CASSDTSTNEKLFF. The CDR3 nucleotides are TGTGCCAGTAGCGACACCTCAACTAATGAAAAACTGTTTTTT.

This chain links TRBV6-5 with TRBJ2-5; the D gene is possibly TRBD2 (5 bases). This CDR3 is built from 15 residues. From germline, CDR1 is MNHEY and CDR2 SVGAGI. The germline V and J ends were trimmed by 2 bases and 1 base, with 11 bases remaining between them. The CDR3: CASSYPVEGQETQYF. The CDR3 DNA is TGTGCCAGCAGTTACCCTGTAGAGGGCCAAGAGACCCAGTACTTC.

V and J are TRBV14 and TRBJ2-7; TRBD2 matches 7 bases. This CDR3 spans 14 amino acids. Germline V CDR1 and CDR2: SGHDN, FVKESK. The junction had 8 bases not matched to a gene; V was cut back by 6 bases and J by 3 bases. Here the CDR3 DNA reads TGTGCCAGCAGGTTAAGCGGGACCCTCTACGAGCAGTACTTC. Amino acids: CASRLSGTLYEQYF.

This CDR3 reads CASTRGDVGSPLHF. Here the CDR3 DNA reads TGTGCCAGCACCCGGGGGGATGTAGGATCACCCCTCCACTTT. This rearrangement joins TRBV6-6 to TRBJ1-6; possible D gene TRBD1, 5 bases. The CDR3 is made up of 14 amino acids. Germline CDR1 and CDR2: MNHNY and SVGAGI (reference sequence). V was trimmed by 7 bases and J by 10 bases, leaving 17 bases between them.

The chain recombines TRBV7-9 with TRBJ1-1; 8 bases map to TRBD1. This CDR3 has 18 residues. The V segment lost 7 bases and the J segment 0 bases; nucleotides outside the gene matches: 16. The germline V gene encodes CDR1 SEHNR and CDR2 FQNEAQ (reference sequence). CDR3 nucleotide sequence: TGTGCCAGCACCCATGGGGACAGGCGCCCCTCCATGAACACTGAAGCTTTCTTT. This translates into CASTHGDRRPSMNTEAFF. The whole variable domain, remainder taken from reference TRBV7-9 and TRBJ1-1, is DTGVSQNPRHKITKRGQNVTFRCDPISEHNRLYWYRQTLGQGPEFLTYFQNEAQLEKSRLLSDRFSAERPKGSFSTLEIQRTEQGDSAMYLCASTHGDRRPSMNTEAFFGQGTRLTVV.

The chain employs TRBV30 and TRBJ2-1, with D tentatively TRBD1 (6 bases). The CDR3 is 16 amino acids. Germline V gene data show CDR1 as GTSNPN and CDR2 as SVGIG (reference sequence). CDR3 residues: CAANPRQESSYNEQFF. CDR3 bases: TGTGCTGCTAACCCCCGACAGGAAAGCTCCTACAATGAGCAGTTCTTC.

The V call is TRBV4-3, the J call TRBJ2-7; 13 nucleotides agree with TRBD2. This CDR3 region has 16 residues. Germline CDR1 is LGHNA and CDR2 is YSLEER. With V trimmed by 0 bases and J by 4 bases, 3 bases remained unmatched. The CDR3 DNA sequence: TGCGCCAGCAGCCAAGATACTAGCGGGGGGGCTTACGAGCAGTACTTC. Translated, it gives CASSQDTSGGAYEQYF.

This rearrangement joins TRBV5-4 to TRBJ2-7; TRBD2 agrees at 10 bases. Per the germline V gene, CDR1 is SGHNT and CDR2 is YYREEE (reference sequence). V was clipped by 4 bases and J by 5 bases; unmatched bases: 3. CDR3 length equals 13 residues. This CDR3 is CASSSGGANEQYF. CDR3 coding DNA: TGTGCCAGCAGCAGCGGGGGGGCCAACGAGCAGTACTTC.

This chain joins TRBV7-2 and TRBJ1-5; D is unresolved. The CDR3 is 15 amino acids. Germline assignment: CDR1 SGHTA and CDR2 FQGNSA. The germline V and J ends were trimmed by 5 bases and 4 bases, with 15 bases remaining between them. The CDR3 DNA reads TGTGCCAGCAGCCCGCGGGCCGGGGTAAATCAGCCCCAGCATTTT. It codes for CASSPRAGVNQPQHF.

The chain employs TRBV7-9 and TRBJ2-3; D unclear. V was clipped by 4 bases and J by 3 bases, with 8 bases between them. The CDR3 runs 13 residues. The germline gives CDR1 SEHNR, CDR2 FQNEAQ (reference sequence). CDR3: CASSSITTDTQYF. The CDR3, as DNA: TGTGCCAGCAGCTCGATAACAACAGATACGCAGTATTTT.

The chain uses TRBV29-1 and TRBJ2-7, with D possibly TRBD1 on 6 matching bases. Germline assignment: CDR1 SQVTM and CDR2 ANQGSEA. This CDR3 spans 12 amino acids. Trimming removed 5 bases from V and 5 bases from J, with 13 bases in between. The CDR3 sequence is CSVSRGIDEQYF. As DNA, the CDR3 is TGCAGCGTTTCGAGGGGGATCGACGAGCAGTACTTC.

The rearrangement links TRBV5-3 to TRBJ2-1; the match to TRBD2 covers 7 bases. TRBV5-3 is known as an ORF, though its function is uncertain. The CDR3 spans 14 residues. The trim removed 1 base at V and 5 bases at J, leaving 3 bases unmatched. The CDR3 DNA reads TGTGCCAGAAGCTTGTTCCTAGCGGACAATGAGCAGTTCTTC. This codes for CARSLFLADNEQFF.

The genes are TRBV5-1 and TRBJ2-1, with TRBD2 as a possible D gene (6 bases). The V gene's germline CDR1 is SGHRS and CDR2 YFSETQ. Trimming stripped 6 bases from V and 0 bases from J, with 13 bases between. The CDR3 spans 15 residues. CDR3 sequence: CASKPGEGSYNEQFF. Here the CDR3 DNA reads TGCGCCAGCAAACCGGGAGAGGGCTCCTACAATGAGCAGTTCTTC.

The chain has TRBV10-2 and TRBJ2-5, with TRBD2 matching over 9 bases. This CDR3 comprises 16 residues. V lost 3 bases and J lost 2; bases outside the gene matches: 7. The germline V gene has CDR1 WSHSY and CDR2 SAAADI. The CDR3: CASSDPGTSSQETQYF. Here the CDR3 DNA reads TGCGCCAGCAGTGATCCCGGGACTAGCAGTCAAGAGACCCAGTACTTC.

CDR3 amino acids: CSVEDGRDRFHEQYF. The CDR3 nucleotides read TGCAGCGTTGAAGATGGGCGGGACAGGTTCCACGAGCAGTACTTC. The gene calls are TRBV29-1 and TRBJ2-7, with 8 nucleotides matching TRBD1. Germline CDR1 is SQVTM and CDR2 is ANQGSEA. The CDR3 consists of 15 residues. Trimming at V came to 0 bases and at J to 5 bases, leaving 9 bases not matched to a gene.

The DNA of the CDR3 is TGTGCCAGCAGTAGAGACAGGGGGCTTAACTATGGCTACACCTTC. Its translation is CASSRDRGLNYGYTF. The gene calls are TRBV6-4 and TRBJ1-2, with TRBD1 identical over 10 bases. The ends lost 5 bases at V and 1 base at J; junction bases unmatched: 4. CDR3 size: 15 residues. Germline values: CDR1 MRHNA, CDR2 SNTAGT.